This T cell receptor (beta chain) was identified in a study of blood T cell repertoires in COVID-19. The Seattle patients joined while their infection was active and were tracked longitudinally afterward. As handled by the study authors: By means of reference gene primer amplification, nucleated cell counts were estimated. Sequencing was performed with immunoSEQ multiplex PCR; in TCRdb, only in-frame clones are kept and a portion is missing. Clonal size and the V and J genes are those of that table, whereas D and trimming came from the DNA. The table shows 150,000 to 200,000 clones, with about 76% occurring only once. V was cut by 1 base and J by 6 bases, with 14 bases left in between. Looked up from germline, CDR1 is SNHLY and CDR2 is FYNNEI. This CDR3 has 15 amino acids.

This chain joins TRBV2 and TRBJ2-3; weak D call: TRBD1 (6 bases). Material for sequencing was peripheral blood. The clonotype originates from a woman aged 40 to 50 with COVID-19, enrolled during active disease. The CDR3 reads CASSEGLGRGDTQYF. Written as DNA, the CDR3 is TGTGCCAGCAGTGAAGGCTTAGGTAGGGGGGATACGCAGTATTTT.